In this sample, the clone carrying this T cell receptor beta chain turned up once. The data stem from a study of blood T cell repertoires in COVID-19. V trimming: 7 bases; J trimming: 4 bases; junction bases outside the gene matches: 7. The CDR3 length is 13 residues. From germline, CDR1 is GTSNPN and CDR2 SVGIG (reference sequence). Generated by immunoSEQ multiplex PCR, the TCRdb table keeps only in-frame clones and is missing some. The sample yields under 450,000 clones, approximately 90% seen once. Sequences were obtained from peripheral blood. The chain is built from TRBV30 and TRBJ2-1; 7 bases fit TRBD2. This TCR came from a woman between 50 and 59 years old with COVID-19, enrolled during active disease. CDR3 nucleotides: TGTGCCTTGTCGGCTAGCGGATACAATGAGCAGTTCTTC. It is translated as CALSASGYNEQFF.